This note documents a single TCR beta chain sequence. This entry belongs to a study of blood T cell repertoires in COVID-19. Study as a whole: T cells, B-cell-depleted T cells, or PBMCs supplied cDNA or gDNA.

The protocol was immunoSEQ multiplex PCR, while the TCRdb copy is restricted to in-frame clones and leaves out a portion. The sample includes 45,000 or so clones, about 90% seen only once; the top ten take 9.2%. The source material was peripheral blood. The sequence came from a human donor in a cohort sampled during active COVID-19.

CDR3 coding DNA: TGTGCCAGTAGTATGTCAGGGAACACTGAAGCTTTCTTT. Translated: CASSMSGNTEAFF. This chain connects TRBV19 to TRBJ1-1; D gene uncertain. This CDR3 contains 13 residues. CDR1 and CDR2 (germline): LNHDA, SQIVND (reference sequence). V lost 3 bases to trimming and J lost 1 base, with 6 bases between them.